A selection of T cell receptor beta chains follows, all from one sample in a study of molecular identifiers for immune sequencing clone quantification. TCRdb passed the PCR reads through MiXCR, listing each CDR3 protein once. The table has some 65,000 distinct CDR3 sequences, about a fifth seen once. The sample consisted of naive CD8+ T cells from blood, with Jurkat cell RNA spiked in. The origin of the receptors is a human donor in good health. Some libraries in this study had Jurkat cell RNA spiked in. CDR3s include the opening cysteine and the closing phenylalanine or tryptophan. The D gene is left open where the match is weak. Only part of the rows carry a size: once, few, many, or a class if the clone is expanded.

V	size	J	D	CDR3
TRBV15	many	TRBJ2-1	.	CATSRARGGGAGGNEQFF
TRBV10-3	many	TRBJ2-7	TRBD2	CAISGRGSPIGGGRSGTSSYEQYF
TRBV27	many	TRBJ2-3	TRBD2	CASSTLGHVPSGRVSTDTQYF
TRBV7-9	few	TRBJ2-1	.	CASSPFFGVYNEQFF
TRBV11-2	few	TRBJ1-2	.	CASSTQGKLDYGYTF
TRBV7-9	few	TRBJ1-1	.	CASSFEGDGTEAFF
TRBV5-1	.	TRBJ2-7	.	CASSLLHTGSYEQYF
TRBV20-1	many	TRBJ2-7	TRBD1	CSAIRGPGSYEQYF
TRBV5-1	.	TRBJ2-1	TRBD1	CASVLGTGSNEQFF
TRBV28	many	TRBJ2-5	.	CASSLRFITEETQYF
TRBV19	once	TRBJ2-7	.	CASSPCGNTYEQYF
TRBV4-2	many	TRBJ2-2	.	CASSQDFFANTGELFF
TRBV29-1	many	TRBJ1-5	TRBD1	CSVRQGEAQPQHF
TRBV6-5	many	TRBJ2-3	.	CASSYEAGSLSDTQYF
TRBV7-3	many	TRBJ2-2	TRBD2	CASSLAAGGTGELFF
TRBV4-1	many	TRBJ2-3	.	CASSQIGQQPTDTQYF
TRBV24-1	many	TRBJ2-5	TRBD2	CATSEQTSGQETQYF
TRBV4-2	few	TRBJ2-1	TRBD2	CASSQGRLAGYNEQFF
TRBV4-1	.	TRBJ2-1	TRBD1	CASSQEGRGLGEQFF
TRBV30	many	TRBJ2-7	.	CAWSGAGLSYEQYF
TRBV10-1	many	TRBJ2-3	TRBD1	CASSGDREGTDTQYF
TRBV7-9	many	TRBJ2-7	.	CASSLRVSGAYEQYF
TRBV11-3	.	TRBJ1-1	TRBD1	CASSARQGNTEAFF
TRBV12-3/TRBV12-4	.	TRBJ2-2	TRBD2	CASSLGGSGEELFF
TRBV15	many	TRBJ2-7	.	CATSRDTPGRPSGIVEQYF
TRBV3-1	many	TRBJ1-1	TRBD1	CASSSLQGAFTEAFF
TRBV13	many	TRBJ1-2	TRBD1	CASSTGQGYYGYTF
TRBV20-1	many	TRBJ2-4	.	CSADRDTSLSTKNIQYF
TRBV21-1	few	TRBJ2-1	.	CASSNPGTSGSSYNEQFF
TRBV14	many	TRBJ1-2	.	CASSQSETANYGYTF
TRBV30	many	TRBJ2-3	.	CAWSALASTDTQYF
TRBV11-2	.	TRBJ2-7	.	CASSLVGGYEQYF
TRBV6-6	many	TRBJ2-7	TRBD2	CASSSVGLAGVEQYF
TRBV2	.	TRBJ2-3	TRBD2	CASSAPLTSGSEGTQYF
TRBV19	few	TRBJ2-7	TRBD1	CASSFMGQDAYEQYF
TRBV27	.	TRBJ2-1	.	CASRFGLGEQFF
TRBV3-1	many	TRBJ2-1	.	CASSQGGMREDEQFF
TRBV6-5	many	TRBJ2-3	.	CASSYSVSGPDTQYF
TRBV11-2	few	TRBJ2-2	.	CASSLLAENTGELFF
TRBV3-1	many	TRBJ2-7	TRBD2	CASSQVTSGYEQYF
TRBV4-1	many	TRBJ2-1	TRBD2	CASSQDASGVRDNEQFF
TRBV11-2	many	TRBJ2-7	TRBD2	CASSLDAGLAGGYEQYF
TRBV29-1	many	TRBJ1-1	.	CSVVAAPRRGTEAFF
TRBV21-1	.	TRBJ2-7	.	CASSKEVGGSYLYEQYF
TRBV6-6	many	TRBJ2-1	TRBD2	CASSYSWVTSGSLGSYNEQFF
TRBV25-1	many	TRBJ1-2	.	CASSLGGGYGYTF
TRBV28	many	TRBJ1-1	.	CASSFQGLRNTEAFF
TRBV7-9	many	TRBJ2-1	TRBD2	CASSQPEGGPDNEQFF
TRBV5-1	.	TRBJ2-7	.	CATSKTGSYEQYF
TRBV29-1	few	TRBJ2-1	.	CSVERDGEYNEQFF
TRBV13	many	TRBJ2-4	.	CASSSWTGLAKNIQYF